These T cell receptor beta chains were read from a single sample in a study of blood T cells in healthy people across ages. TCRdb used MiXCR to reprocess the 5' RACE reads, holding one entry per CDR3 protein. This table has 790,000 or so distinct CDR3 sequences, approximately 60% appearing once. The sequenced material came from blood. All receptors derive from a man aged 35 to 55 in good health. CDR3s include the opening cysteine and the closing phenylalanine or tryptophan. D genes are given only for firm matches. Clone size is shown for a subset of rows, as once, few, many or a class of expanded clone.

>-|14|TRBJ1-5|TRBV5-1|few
CASSLGRDNQPQHF
TGCGCCAGCAGCTTGGGAAGGGATAATCAGCCCCAGCATTTT
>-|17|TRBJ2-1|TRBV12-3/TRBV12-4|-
CASSPSGAGRGVREQFF
TGTGCCAGCAGCCCTTCAGGGGCGGGGAGGGGGGTTCGAGAGCAGTTCTTC
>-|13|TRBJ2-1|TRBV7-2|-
CASSLARQETQFF
TGTGCCAGCAGCTTAGCCAGACAAGAGACCCAGTTCTTC
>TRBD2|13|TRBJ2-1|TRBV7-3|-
CASRGEGWNEQFF
TGTGCCAGCAGGGGGGAGGGTTGGAATGAGCAGTTCTTC
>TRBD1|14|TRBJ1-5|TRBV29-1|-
CSVRTGKSNQPQHF
TGCAGCGTCAGGACAGGGAAGAGCAATCAGCCCCAGCATTTT
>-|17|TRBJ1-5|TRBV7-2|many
CASSLGTERGGNQPQHF
TGTGCCAGCAGCTTGGGGACGGAAAGAGGTGGCAATCAGCCCCAGCATTTT
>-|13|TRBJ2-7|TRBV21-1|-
CASSKCGAGGQYF
TGTGCCAGCAGCAAATGCGGAGCGGGCGGGCAGTACTTC
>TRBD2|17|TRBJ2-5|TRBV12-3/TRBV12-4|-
CANSTTGVAGNQETQYF
TGTGCCAACAGTACCACCGGGGTAGCGGGGAACCAAGAGACCCAGTACTTC
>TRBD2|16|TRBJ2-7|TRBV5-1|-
CASSLGGLAAMREQYF
TGCGCCAGCAGCTTGGGAGGGCTAGCGGCTATGCGCGAGCAGTACTTC
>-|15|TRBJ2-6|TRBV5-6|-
CASSPYEAGANVLTF
TGTGCCAGCAGCCCCTATGAGGCGGGGGCCAACGTCCTGACTTTC
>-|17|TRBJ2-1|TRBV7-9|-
CASSSDHRRSSYNEQFF
TGTGCCAGCAGCTCCGATCATCGACGTAGCTCCTACAATGAGCAGTTCTTC
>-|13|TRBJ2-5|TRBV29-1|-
CSVVLISVETQYF
TGCAGCGTTGTTCTGATTTCGGTCGAGACCCAGTACTTC
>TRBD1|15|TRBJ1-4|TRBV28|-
CASRLPGQSNEKLFF
TGTGCCAGCAGATTACCGGGACAGAGTAATGAAAAACTGTTTTTT
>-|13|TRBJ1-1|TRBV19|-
CASKWRENTEAFF
TGTGCCAGTAAGTGGCGGGAGAACACTGAAGCTTTCTTT
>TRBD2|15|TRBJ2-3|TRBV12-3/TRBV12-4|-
CASNPGGLVKDTQYF
TGTGCCAGCAACCCCGGGGGACTAGTCAAAGATACGCAGTATTTT
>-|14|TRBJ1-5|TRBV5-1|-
CASSLTGSGQPQHF
TGCGCCAGCAGCTTGACAGGGAGCGGACAGCCCCAGCATTTT
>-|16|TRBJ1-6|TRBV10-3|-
CAISAPGGKVYSPLHF
TGTGCCATCAGTGCTCCGGGGGGTAAGGTTTATTCACCCCTCCACTTT
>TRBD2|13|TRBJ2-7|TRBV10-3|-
CAIDPAGGCEQYF
TGTGCCATCGATCCAGCGGGAGGGTGCGAGCAGTACTTC
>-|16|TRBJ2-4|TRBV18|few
CASSPPGGLAKNIQYF
TGTGCCAGCTCACCACCCGGGGGATTAGCCAAAAACATTCAGTACTTC